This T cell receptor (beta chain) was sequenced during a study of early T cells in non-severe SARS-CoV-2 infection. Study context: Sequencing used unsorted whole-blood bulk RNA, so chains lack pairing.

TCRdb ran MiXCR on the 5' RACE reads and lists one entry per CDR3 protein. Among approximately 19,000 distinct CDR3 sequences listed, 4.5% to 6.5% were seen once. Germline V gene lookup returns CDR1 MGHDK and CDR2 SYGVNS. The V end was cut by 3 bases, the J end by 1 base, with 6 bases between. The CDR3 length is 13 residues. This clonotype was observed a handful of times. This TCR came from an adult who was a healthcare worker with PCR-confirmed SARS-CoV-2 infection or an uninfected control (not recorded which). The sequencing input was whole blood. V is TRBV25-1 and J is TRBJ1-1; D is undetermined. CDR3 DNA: TGTGCCAGCAGTGAGTACAGGAACACTGAAGCTTTCTTT. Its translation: CASSEYRNTEAFF.